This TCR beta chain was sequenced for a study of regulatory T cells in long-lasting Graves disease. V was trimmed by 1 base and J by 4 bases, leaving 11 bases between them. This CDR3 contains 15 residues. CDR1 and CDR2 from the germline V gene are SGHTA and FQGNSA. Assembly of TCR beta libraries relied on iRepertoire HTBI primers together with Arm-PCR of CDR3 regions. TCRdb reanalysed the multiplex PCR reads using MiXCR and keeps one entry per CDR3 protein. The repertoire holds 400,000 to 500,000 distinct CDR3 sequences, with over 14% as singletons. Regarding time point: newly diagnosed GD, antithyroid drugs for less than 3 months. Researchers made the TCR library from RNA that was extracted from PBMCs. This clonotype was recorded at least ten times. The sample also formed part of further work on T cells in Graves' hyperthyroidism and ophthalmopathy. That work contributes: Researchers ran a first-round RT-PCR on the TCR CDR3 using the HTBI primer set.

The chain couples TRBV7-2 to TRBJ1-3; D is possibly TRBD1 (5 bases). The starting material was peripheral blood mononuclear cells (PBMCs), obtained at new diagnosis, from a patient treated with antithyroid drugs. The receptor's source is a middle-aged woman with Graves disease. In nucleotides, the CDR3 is TGTGCCAGCAGCTTAGGGCGGACATCAGGAAACACCATATATTTT. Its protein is CASSLGRTSGNTIYF.